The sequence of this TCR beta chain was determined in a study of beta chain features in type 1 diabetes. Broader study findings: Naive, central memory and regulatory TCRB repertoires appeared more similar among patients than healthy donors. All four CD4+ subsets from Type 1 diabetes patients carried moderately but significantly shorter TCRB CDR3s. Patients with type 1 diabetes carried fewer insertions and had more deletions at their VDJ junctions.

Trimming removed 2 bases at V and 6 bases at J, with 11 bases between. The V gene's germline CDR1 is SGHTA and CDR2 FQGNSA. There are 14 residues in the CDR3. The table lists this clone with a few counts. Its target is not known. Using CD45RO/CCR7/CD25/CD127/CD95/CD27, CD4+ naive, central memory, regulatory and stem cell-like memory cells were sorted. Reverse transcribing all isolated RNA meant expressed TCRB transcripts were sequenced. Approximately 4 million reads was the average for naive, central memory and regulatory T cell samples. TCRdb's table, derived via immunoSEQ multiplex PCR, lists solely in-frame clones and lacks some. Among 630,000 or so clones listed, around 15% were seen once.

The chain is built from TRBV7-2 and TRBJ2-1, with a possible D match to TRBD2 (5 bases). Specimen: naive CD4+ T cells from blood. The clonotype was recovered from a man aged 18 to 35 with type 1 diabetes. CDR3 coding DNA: TGTGCCAGCAGCTTAACGGGAACTATCAATGAGCAGTTCTTC. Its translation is CASSLTGTINEQFF.